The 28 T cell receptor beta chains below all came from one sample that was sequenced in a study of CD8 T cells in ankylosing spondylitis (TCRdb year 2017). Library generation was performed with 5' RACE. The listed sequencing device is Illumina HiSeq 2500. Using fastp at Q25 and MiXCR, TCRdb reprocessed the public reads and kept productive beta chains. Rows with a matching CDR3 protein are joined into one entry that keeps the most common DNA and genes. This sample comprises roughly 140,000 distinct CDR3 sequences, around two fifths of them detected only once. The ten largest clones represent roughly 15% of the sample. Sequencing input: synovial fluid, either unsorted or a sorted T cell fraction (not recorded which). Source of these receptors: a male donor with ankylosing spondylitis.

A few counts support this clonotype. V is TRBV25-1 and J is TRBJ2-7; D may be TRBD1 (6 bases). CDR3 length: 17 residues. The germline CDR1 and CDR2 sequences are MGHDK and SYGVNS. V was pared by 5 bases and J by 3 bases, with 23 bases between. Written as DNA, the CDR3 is TGTGCCAGCAGTCCGTCGGGCAGGGGCGCACCCTTCTACGAGCAGTACTTC. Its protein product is CASSPSGRGAPFYEQYF.

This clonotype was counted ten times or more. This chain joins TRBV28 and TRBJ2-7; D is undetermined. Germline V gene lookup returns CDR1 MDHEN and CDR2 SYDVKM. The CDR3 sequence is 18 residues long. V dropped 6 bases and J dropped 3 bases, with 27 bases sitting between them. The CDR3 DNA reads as TGTGCCAGCAGCGAAAATCCTTCCCGGACCGCCGGGCTCTACGAGCAGTACTTC. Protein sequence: CASSENPSRTAGLYEQYF.

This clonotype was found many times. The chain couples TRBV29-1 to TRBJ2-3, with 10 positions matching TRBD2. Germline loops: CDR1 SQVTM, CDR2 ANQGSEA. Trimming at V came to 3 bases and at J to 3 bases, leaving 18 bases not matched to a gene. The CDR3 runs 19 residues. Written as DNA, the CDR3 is TGCAGCGTTGACCGCCCCCTGAGCGGGGGGGCCTTATTGACAGATACGCAGTATTTT. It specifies CSVDRPLSGGALLTDTQYF.

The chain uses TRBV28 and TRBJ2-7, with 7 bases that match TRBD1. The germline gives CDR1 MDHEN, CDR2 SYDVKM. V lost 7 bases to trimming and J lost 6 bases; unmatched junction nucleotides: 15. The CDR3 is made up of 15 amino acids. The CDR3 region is CASNPPGTVYPEQYF. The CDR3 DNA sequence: TGTGCCAGCAACCCCCCCGGGACAGTGTACCCCGAGCAGTACTTC.

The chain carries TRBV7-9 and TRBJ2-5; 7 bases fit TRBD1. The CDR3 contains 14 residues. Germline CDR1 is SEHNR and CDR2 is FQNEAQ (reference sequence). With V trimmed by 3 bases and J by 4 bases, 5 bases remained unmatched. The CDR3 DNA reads TGTGCCAGCAGCTTTTTAGGGGGCGGAGAGACCCAGTACTTC. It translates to CASSFLGGGETQYF.

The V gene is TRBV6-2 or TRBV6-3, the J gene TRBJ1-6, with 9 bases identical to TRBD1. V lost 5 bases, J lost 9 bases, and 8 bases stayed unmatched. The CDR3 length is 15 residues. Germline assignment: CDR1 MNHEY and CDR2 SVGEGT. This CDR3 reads CASSPRDREASPLHF. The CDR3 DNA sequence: TGTGCCAGCAGTCCACGGGACAGGGAAGCTTCACCCCTCCACTTT.

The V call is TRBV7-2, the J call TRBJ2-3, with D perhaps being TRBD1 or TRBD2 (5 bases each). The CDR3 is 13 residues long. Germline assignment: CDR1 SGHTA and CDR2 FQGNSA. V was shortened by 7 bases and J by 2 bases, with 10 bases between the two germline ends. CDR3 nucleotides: TGTGCCAGCATCGGGGCTAACACAGATACGCAGTATTTT. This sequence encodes CASIGANTDTQYF. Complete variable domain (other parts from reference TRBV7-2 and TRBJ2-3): GAGVSQSPSNKVTEKGKDVELRCDPISGHTALYWYRQSLGQGLEFLIYFQGNSAPDKSGLPSDRFSAERTGGSVSTLTIQRTQQEDSAVYLCASIGANTDTQYFGPGTRLTVL.

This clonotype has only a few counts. The CDR3 region is CASIRDLYNSPLHF. The CDR3 region has the DNA TGTGCCAGTATCCGGGACTTATATAATTCACCCCTCCACTTT. The rearrangement links TRBV28 to TRBJ1-6, with D maybe TRBD1 (5 bases). The germline V gene encodes CDR1 MDHEN and CDR2 SYDVKM. Trimming removed 9 bases from V and 4 bases from J, with 13 bases in between. This CDR3 has 14 amino acids. The whole variable domain, filled in from reference TRBV28 and TRBJ1-6, reads DVKVTQSSRYLVKRTGEKVFLECVQDMDHENMFWYRQDPGLGLRLIYFSYDVKMKEKGDIPEGYSVSREKKERFSLILESASTNQTSMYLCASIRDLYNSPLHFGNGTRLTVT.

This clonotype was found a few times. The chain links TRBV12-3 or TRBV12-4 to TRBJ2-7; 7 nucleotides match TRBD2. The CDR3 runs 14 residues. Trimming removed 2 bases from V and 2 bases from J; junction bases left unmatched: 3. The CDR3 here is CASSLFRGAYEQYF. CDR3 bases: TGTGCCAGCAGTTTATTTCGGGGGGCCTACGAGCAGTACTTC.

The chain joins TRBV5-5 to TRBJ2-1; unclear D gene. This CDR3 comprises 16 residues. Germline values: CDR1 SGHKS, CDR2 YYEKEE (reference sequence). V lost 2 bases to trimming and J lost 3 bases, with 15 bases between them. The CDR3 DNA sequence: TGTGCCAGCAGCTTTCCCGCTTTCAGCCGCTACAATGAGCAGTTCTTC. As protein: CASSFPAFSRYNEQFF.

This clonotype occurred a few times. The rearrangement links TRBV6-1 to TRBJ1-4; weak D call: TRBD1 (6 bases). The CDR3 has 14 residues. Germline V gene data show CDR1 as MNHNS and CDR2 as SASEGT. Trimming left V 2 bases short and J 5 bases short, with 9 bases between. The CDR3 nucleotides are TGTGCCAGCAGTGAATGGCAGGGGAATGAAAAACTGTTTTTT. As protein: CASSEWQGNEKLFF.

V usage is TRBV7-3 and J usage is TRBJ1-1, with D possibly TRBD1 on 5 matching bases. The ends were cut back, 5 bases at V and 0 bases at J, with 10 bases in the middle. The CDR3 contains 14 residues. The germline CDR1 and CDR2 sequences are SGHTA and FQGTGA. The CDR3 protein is CASSLGGVNTEAFF. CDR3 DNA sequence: TGTGCCAGCAGCCTGGGGGGGGTGAACACTGAAGCTTTCTTT. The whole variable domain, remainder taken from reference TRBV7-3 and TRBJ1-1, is GAGVSQTPSNKVTEKGKYVELRCDPISGHTALYWYRQSLGQGPEFLIYFQGTGAADDSGLPNDRFFAVRPEGSVSTLKIQRTERGDSAVYLCASSLGGVNTEAFFGQGTRLTVV.

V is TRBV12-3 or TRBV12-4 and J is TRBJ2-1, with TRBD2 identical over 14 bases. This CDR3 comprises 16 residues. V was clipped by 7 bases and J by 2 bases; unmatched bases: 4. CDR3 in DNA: TGTGCCAGCAACGGACTAGCGGGAGGCACCTACAATGAGCAGTTCTTC. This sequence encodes CASNGLAGGTYNEQFF.

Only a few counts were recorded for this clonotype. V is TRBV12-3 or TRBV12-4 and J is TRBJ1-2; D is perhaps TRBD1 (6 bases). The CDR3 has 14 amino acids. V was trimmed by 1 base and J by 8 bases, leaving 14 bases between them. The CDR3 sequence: CASSLVTGTSGYTF. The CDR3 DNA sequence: TGTGCCAGCAGTTTAGTTACAGGGACGTCAGGCTACACCTTC.

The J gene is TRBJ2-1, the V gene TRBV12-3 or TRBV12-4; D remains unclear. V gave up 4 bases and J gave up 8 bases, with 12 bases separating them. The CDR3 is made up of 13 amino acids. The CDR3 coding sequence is TGTGCCAGCAGTTCTGTCCGGATCGATGAGCAGTTCTTC. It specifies CASSSVRIDEQFF.

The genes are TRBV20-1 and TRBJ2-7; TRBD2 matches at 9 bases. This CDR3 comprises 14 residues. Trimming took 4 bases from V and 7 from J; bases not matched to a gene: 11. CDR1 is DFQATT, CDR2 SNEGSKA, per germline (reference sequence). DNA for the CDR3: TGCAGTGCTACCAGACTAGCGGAGCTGAATGAGCAGTACTTC. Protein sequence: CSATRLAELNEQYF.

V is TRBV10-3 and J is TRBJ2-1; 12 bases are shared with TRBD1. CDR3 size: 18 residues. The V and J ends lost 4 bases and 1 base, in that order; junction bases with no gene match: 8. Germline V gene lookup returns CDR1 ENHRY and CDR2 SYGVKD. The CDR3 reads CAISGGTGGAWSYNEQFF. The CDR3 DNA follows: TGTGCCATCAGTGGGGGGACAGGGGGCGCGTGGTCCTACAATGAGCAGTTCTTC.

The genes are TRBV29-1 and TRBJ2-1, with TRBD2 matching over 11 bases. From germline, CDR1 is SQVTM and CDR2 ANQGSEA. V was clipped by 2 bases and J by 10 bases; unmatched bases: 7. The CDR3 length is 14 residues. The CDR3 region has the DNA TGCAGCGTTGAACCTAGCGGGGGGCGTACCGAGCAGTTCTTC. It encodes CSVEPSGGRTEQFF.

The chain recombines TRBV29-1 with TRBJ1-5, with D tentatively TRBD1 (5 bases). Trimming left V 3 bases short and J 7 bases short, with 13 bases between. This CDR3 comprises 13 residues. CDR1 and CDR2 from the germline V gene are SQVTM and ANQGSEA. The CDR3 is CSVEGGPGQPQHF. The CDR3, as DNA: TGCAGCGTTGAGGGGGGACCCGGGCAGCCCCAGCATTTT.

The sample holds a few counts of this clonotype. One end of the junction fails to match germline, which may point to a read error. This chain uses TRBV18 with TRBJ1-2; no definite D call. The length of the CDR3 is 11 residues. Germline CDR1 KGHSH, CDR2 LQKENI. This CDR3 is CASSSPQSYTF. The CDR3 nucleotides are TGTGCCAGCTCATCACCACAGAGCTACACCTTC.

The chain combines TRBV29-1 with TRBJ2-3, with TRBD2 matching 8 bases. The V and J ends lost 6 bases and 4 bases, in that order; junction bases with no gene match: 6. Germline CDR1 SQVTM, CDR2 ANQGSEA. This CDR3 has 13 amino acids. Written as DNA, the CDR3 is TGCAGCGTCGCCGGGACTAGGGCAGATACGCAGTATTTT. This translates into CSVAGTRADTQYF.

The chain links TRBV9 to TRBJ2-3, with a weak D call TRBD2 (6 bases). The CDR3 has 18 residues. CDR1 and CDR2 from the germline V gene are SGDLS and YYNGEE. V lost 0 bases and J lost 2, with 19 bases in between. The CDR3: CASSVGGLADFSTDTQYF. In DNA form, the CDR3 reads TGTGCCAGCAGCGTAGGTGGGTTAGCGGATTTTTCCACAGATACGCAGTATTTT.

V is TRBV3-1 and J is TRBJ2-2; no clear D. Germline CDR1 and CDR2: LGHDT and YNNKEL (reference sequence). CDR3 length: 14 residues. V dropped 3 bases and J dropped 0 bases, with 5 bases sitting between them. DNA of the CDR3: TGTGCCAGCAGCCAGGGTCCGAACACCGGGGAGCTGTTTTTT. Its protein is CASSQGPNTGELFF.

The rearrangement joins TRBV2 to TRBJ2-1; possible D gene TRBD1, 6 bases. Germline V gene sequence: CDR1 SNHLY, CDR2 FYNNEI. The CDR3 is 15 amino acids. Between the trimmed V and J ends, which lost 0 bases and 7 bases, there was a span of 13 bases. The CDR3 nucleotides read TGTGCCAGCAGTGAAGCGACAGGAATTGAGAATGAGCAGTTCTTC. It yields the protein CASSEATGIENEQFF.

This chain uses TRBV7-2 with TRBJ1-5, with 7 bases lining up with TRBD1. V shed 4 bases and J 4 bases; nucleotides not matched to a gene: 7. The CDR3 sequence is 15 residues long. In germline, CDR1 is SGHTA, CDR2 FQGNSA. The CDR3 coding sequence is TGTGCCAGCAGCTACGACAGGGTTCGTAATCAGCCCCAGCATTTT. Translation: CASSYDRVRNQPQHF.

The CDR3 DNA follows: TGTGCCAGCAGTTGGACAGGGGTAGGCTACGAGCAGTACTTC. Amino acids: CASSWTGVGYEQYF. This chain uses TRBV28 with TRBJ2-7; 9 bases map to TRBD1. This CDR3 comprises 14 residues. V gave up 4 bases and J gave up 3 bases; unmatched junction bases: 4. Germline CDR1 reads MDHEN; CDR2 reads SYDVKM. The complete variable domain, with remaining parts taken from reference TRBV28 and TRBJ2-7, reads DVKVTQSSRYLVKRTGEKVFLECVQDMDHENMFWYRQDPGLGLRLIYFSYDVKMKEKGDIPEGYSVSREKKERFSLILESASTNQTSMYLCASSWTGVGYEQYFGPGTRLTVT.

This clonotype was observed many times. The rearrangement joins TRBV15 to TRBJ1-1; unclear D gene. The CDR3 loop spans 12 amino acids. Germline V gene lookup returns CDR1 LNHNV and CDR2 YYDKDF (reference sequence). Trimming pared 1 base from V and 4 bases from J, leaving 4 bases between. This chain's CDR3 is CATSRASTEAFF. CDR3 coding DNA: TGTGCCACCAGCAGAGCAAGCACTGAAGCTTTCTTT. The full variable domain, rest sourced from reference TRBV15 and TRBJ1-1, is DAMVIQNPRYQVTQFGKPVTLSCSQTLNHNVMYWYQQKSSQAPKLLFHYYDKDFNNEADTPDNFQSRRPNTSFCFLDIRSPGLGDTAMYLCATSRASTEAFFGQGTRLTVV.

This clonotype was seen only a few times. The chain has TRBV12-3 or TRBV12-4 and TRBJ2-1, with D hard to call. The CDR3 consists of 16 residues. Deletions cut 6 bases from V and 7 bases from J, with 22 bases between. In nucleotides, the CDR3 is TGTGCCAGCAGCTTAAGAGGAGTAAGGACCCTAAATGAGCAGTTCTTC. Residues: CASSLRGVRTLNEQFF.